This T cell receptor beta chain came from a study of control samples from healthy donors and cancer patients. The CDR3 length is 16 residues. Germline V CDR1 and CDR2: LGHDT, YNNKEL (reference sequence). Losses at the gene ends were 3 bases for V and 7 bases for J; bases not matched to a gene: 6. Method: immunoSEQ multiplex PCR; TCRdb's copy keeps in-frame clones and lacks some. This table has over 110,000 clones, over 85% appearing once. Material: blood. This TCR derives from a young man in good health. The genes are TRBV3-1 (or the pseudogene TRBV3-2) and TRBJ2-1; TRBD2 matches at 13 bases. CDR3 amino acids: CASSHTSTSGRNEQFF. The CDR3 region has the DNA TGTGCCAGCAGCCATACGTCGACTAGCGGGAGGAATGAGCAGTTCTTC.